The 23 T cell receptor beta chains listed next were all sequenced from one sample in a study of cytomegalovirus exposure and HLA in healthy donors. Primers for the PCR totalled 60 Vbeta and 13 Jbeta. The data were produced by immunoSEQ multiplex PCR, yet TCRdb's version contains in-frame clones alone and is incomplete. The sample records 130,000 to 150,000 clones, over 60% being singletons. The sample was PBMCs. The receptors shown here come from a male donor in good health and CMV-seropositive.

The rearrangement uses TRBV5-1 and TRBJ2-2, with D perhaps matching TRBD2 (5 bases). The CDR3 consists of 15 residues. From germline, CDR1 is SGHRS and CDR2 YFSETQ. V lost 6 bases to trimming and J lost 4 bases, with 16 bases between them. CDR3 loop: CASKLPKAGTGELFF. The CDR3, as DNA: TGCGCCAGCAAACTGCCCAAGGCGGGCACCGGGGAGCTGTTTTTT. The full variable domain, its missing parts supplied by reference TRBV5-1 and TRBJ2-2, is KAGVTQTPRYLIKTRGQQVTLSCSPISGHRSVSWYQQTPGQGLQFLFEYFSETQRNKGNFPGRFSGRQFSNSRSEMNVSTLELGDSALYLCASKLPKAGTGELFFGEGSRLTVL.

The genes are TRBV10-3 and TRBJ2-7; 10 nucleotides agree with TRBD2. Germline-derived CDR1 and CDR2 are ENHRY and SYGVKD. This CDR3 comprises 16 residues. Trimming took 4 bases from V and 3 from J; bases not matched to a gene: 9. CDR3 sequence reads: CAISGGASGGDYEQYF. For the CDR3, the DNA is TGTGCCATCAGTGGTGGAGCTAGCGGGGGAGACTACGAGCAGTACTTC.

The chain links TRBV7-9 to TRBJ1-3; D is undetermined. V was cut by 4 bases and J by 4 bases, with 17 bases left in between. The CDR3 sequence is 16 residues long. Germline CDR1 reads SEHNR; CDR2 reads FQNEAQ (reference sequence). The CDR3 sequence: CASSSSVGGLGNTIYF. Written as DNA, the CDR3 is TGTGCCAGCAGCTCCTCCGTTGGTGGGCTCGGAAACACCATATATTTT. Full variable domain (rest looked up from reference TRBV7-9 and TRBJ1-3): DTGVSQNPRHKITKRGQNVTFRCDPISEHNRLYWYRQTLGQGPEFLTYFQNEAQLEKSRLLSDRFSAERPKGSFSTLEIQRTEQGDSAMYLCASSSSVGGLGNTIYFGEGSWLTVV.

The chain employs TRBV5-6 and TRBJ1-2; possibly TRBD1 for D (5 bases). The germline V gene has CDR1 SGHDT and CDR2 YYEEEE. The CDR3 totals 14 residues. The V gene lost 1 base and the J gene lost 5 bases, with 12 bases spanning the gap. CDR3 coding DNA: TGTGCCAGCAGCTTGTTCGGCGGGACGTATGGCTACACCTTC. Translated: CASSLFGGTYGYTF. The whole variable domain, remainder taken from reference TRBV5-6 and TRBJ1-2, is DAGVTQSPTHLIKTRGQQVTLRCSPKSGHDTVSWYQQALGQGPQFIFQYYEEEERQRGNFPDRFSGHQFPNYSSELNVNALLLGDSALYLCASSLFGGTYGYTFGSGTRLTVV.

The gene calls are TRBV27 and TRBJ2-1, with TRBD2 matching 7 bases. Looked up from germline, CDR1 is MNHEY and CDR2 is SMNVEV (reference sequence). Trimming at V came to 4 bases and at J to 3 bases, leaving 6 bases not matched to a gene. The CDR3 consists of 15 residues. DNA of the CDR3: TGTGCCAGCAGTTCGCTCGCGGGGGACTACAATGAGCAGTTCTTC. This codes for CASSSLAGDYNEQFF.

The chain uses TRBV13 and TRBJ1-6; D is possibly TRBD1 (5 bases). Germline lookup yields CDR1 PRHDT and CDR2 FYEKMQ (reference sequence). The CDR3 has 15 amino acids. The ends were cut back, 3 bases at V and 5 bases at J, with 11 bases in the middle. CDR3 DNA: TGTGCCAGCAGCTTCGGGACTTACCATAATTCACCCCTCCACTTT. Its translation: CASSFGTYHNSPLHF. Together with reference TRBV13 and TRBJ1-6, the CDR3 gives the full variable domain: AAGVIQSPRHLIKEKRETATLKCYPIPRHDTVYWYQQGPGQDPQFLISFYEKMQSDKGSIPDRFSAQQFSDYHSELNMSSLELGDSALYFCASSFGTYHNSPLHFGNGTRLTVT.

The table lists this clone with a count of one. This sequence joins TRBV2 and TRBJ2-6; a weak D match, TRBD1 (6 bases). The germline V gene has CDR1 SNHLY and CDR2 FYNNEI. CDR3 size: 15 residues. V shed 4 bases and J shed 2 bases, with 9 bases lying between them. CDR3: CASSARDTGANVLTF. The CDR3 DNA sequence: TGTGCCAGCAGTGCGAGGGACACTGGGGCCAACGTCCTGACTTTC.

The chain joins TRBV27 to TRBJ2-1, with 7 bases matching TRBD1. The CDR3 consists of 17 residues. Germline V gene sequence: CDR1 MNHEY, CDR2 SMNVEV (reference sequence). The V gene end was trimmed by 6 bases and the J gene end by 4 bases; junction bases not matched to a gene: 15. In DNA form, the CDR3 reads TGTGCCAGCAGCACAGACTTGTCGACAGGGTTATACAATGAGCAGTTCTTC. Amino acids: CASSTDLSTGLYNEQFF.

This clone was seen once. This chain joins TRBV19 and TRBJ2-4; D might be TRBD1 (6 bases). V was trimmed by 0 bases and J by 5 bases, leaving 20 bases between them. The V gene's germline CDR1 is LNHDA and CDR2 SQIVND (reference sequence). This CDR3 has 18 residues. CDR3 loop: CASSIDHKGGWAENIQYF. The CDR3 nucleotides read TGTGCCAGTAGTATAGATCATAAAGGGGGTTGGGCCGAAAACATTCAGTACTTC. Full variable domain (outside the CDR3, taken from reference TRBV19 and TRBJ2-4): DGGITQSPKYLFRKEGQNVTLSCEQNLNHDAMYWYRQDPGQGLRLIYYSQIVNDFQKGDIAEGYSVSREKKESFPLTVTSAQKNPTAFYLCASSIDHKGGWAENIQYFGAGTRLSVL.

V usage is TRBV29-1 and J usage is TRBJ2-7, with D tentatively TRBD2 (7 bases). With 7 bases removed from V and 7 bases from J, the gap between germline ends came to 17 bases. The length of the CDR3 is 12 residues. The germline V gene has CDR1 SQVTM and CDR2 ANQGSEA. The CDR3 coding sequence is TGCAGCGGAGGGGGGGTATCGGGAGAGCAGTACTTC. It translates to CSGGGVSGEQYF.

The chain combines TRBV19 with TRBJ2-1; 9 bases are a match to TRBD1. CDR1 LNHDA and CDR2 SQIVND come from the germline V gene (reference sequence). The CDR3 runs 14 residues. The V segment lost 3 bases and the J segment 8 bases; nucleotides outside the gene matches: 5. The CDR3 DNA is TGTGCCAGTAGTATCGTGCGACAGGGGGATGAGCAGTTCTTC. Its protein is CASSIVRQGDEQFF.

The rearrangement uses TRBV5-1 and TRBJ1-5; D is possibly TRBD1 (6 bases). The CDR3 runs 15 residues. CDR1 and CDR2 (germline): SGHRS, YFSETQ. V gave up 0 bases and J gave up 4 bases, with 11 bases separating them. In DNA form, the CDR3 reads TGCGCCAGCAGCTTGGGAGGGGGACGGAATCAGCCCCAGCATTTT. It translates to CASSLGGGRNQPQHF.

The V gene is TRBV10-2, the J gene TRBJ2-7; D gene unclear. The CDR3 extends over 13 amino acids. Germline V lookup: CDR1 WSHSY, CDR2 SAAADI. Trimming removed 10 bases at V and 0 bases at J, with 13 bases between. The CDR3 bases are TGCGCCACCCTGGAGATAACCTCCTACGAGCAGTACTTC. Its protein product is CATLEITSYEQYF.

A note on this clone: A read error may produce the germline difference seen at one junction end. CDR3 bases: TGTGCCAGCACTAGGTCATTCGGCAGAAACCGGCCCCTTTTT. Its translation: CASTRSFGRNRPLF. J is TRBJ2-3 and V is TRBV2; the D is unclear. Per germline, CDR1 SNHLY and CDR2 FYNNEI. The CDR3 is 14 residues long.

Regarding this clone: At one end, the junction sequence differs from germline, possibly due to a read error. This chain uses TRBV7-9 with TRBJ2-7; TRBD1 matches 7 bases. CDR3 length: 14 residues. Germline lookup yields CDR1 SEHNR and CDR2 FQNEAQ (reference sequence). The CDR3: CSSTSDRIAYEQYF. The CDR3 nucleotides read TGTTCCAGCACCTCGGACAGGATCGCCTACGAGCAGTACTTC.

This clone was recorded a few times. V gene TRBV6-1 combines with J gene TRBJ2-3, with 11 bases identical to TRBD2. CDR1 and CDR2 (germline): MNHNS, SASEGT. The V gene end was trimmed by 3 bases and the J gene end by 4 bases; junction bases not matched to a gene: 12. The CDR3 totals 18 residues. CDR3: CASSEGLISGRASDTQYF. CDR3 coding DNA: TGTGCCAGCAGTGAGGGACTGATTAGCGGGAGGGCCTCAGATACGCAGTATTTT.

With regard to this clone: In the same sample, other DNA sequences code for this CDR3. The genes are TRBV4-3 and TRBJ2-7; no definite D call. The CDR3 contains 15 residues. Trimming removed 0 bases from V and 1 base from J, with 10 bases in between. CDR1 is LGHNA and CDR2 is YSLEER in the germline V gene. CDR3 sequence (DNA): TGCGCCAGCAGCCAAGATAGTAGTGCGTCCTACGAGCAGTACTTC. This sequence encodes CASSQDSSASYEQYF.

In this sample, this clone turned up a few times. CDR3 amino acids: CASSWDPRDGGNYEQYF. As DNA, the CDR3 is TGCGCCAGCAGCTGGGACCCCCGGGACGGCGGGAACTACGAGCAGTACTTC. The chain uses TRBV4-1 and TRBJ2-7, with D maybe TRBD2 (6 bases). The CDR3 runs 17 residues. Trimming removed 5 bases from V and 3 bases from J, with 23 bases in between. Germline V gene lookup returns CDR1 MGHRA and CDR2 YSYEKL.

The CDR3 nucleotides are TGTGCCAGCAGTACGAACATAAACTACGAGCAGTACTTC. This encodes CASSTNINYEQYF. The chain has TRBV2 and TRBJ2-7; D is uncertain. CDR1 is SNHLY, CDR2 FYNNEI, per germline. V dropped 5 bases and J dropped 3 bases, with 11 bases sitting between them. This CDR3 is 13 amino acids long.

The rearrangement uses TRBV2 and TRBJ2-7, with D possibly matching TRBD1 (6 bases). The germline gives CDR1 SNHLY, CDR2 FYNNEI. V lost 3 bases to trimming and J lost 5 bases, with 17 bases between them. The CDR3 totals 15 residues. DNA of the CDR3: TGTGCCAGCAGTGACCAGGGGATAGGGGTCAACGAGCAGTACTTC. Translation: CASSDQGIGVNEQYF.

This clone turned up a few times. This chain links TRBV5-8 with TRBJ2-7; TRBD2 matches 7 bases. Trimming at V came to 0 bases and at J to 1 base, leaving 4 bases not matched to a gene. Germline CDR1 reads SGHTS; CDR2 reads YDEGEE. This CDR3 is built from 15 residues. The CDR3 loop reads CASSLEAGPSYEQYF. The CDR3 region has the DNA TGTGCCAGCAGCTTGGAAGCGGGGCCGTCCTACGAGCAGTACTTC.

The CDR3 DNA follows: TGCGCCAGCAGCTGGGGCGGGGGGGGCCCTAGCGAGCAGTACTTC. Translated, it gives CASSWGGGGPSEQYF. The gene calls are TRBV5-1 and TRBJ2-7; 9 bases map to TRBD2. The CDR3 runs 15 residues. Germline-derived CDR1 and CDR2 are SGHRS and YFSETQ. Germline trimming cut 3 bases from V and 6 bases from J; bases unmatched to any gene: 10.

This sequence joins TRBV28 and TRBJ1-5; D remains unclear. CDR1 and CDR2 from the germline V gene are MDHEN and SYDVKM. V lost 2 bases to trimming and J lost 6 bases, with 20 bases between them. This CDR3 spans 17 amino acids. This CDR3 is CASSLRAEGRLTQPQHF. CDR3 DNA sequence: TGTGCCAGCAGTTTAAGGGCGGAGGGCAGGCTGACTCAGCCCCAGCATTTT. Based on the CDR3 plus reference TRBV28 and TRBJ1-5, the full variable domain is DVKVTQSSRYLVKRTGEKVFLECVQDMDHENMFWYRQDPGLGLRLIYFSYDVKMKEKGDIPEGYSVSREKKERFSLILESASTNQTSMYLCASSLRAEGRLTQPQHFGDGTRLSIL.